This is a list of T cell receptor beta chains from one sample in a study of blood T cells in healthy people across ages. TCRdb analysed the 5' RACE reads with MiXCR anew, one entry per CDR3 protein. Found here are roughly 800,000 distinct CDR3 sequences, roughly 64% of them singletons; the top ten hold 20% to 25%. The source material was blood. These receptors were obtained from a man aged 25-40 years in good health. CDR3s include the opening cysteine and the closing phenylalanine or tryptophan. A D gene is named only where the DNA matches it firmly. Only part of the rows carry a size: once, few, many, or a class if the clone is expanded.

V: TRBV20-1
size: few
D: TRBD2
J: TRBJ2-5
DNA: TGCAGTGCTAGGGTACTAGCGGGACATTTAGGGCAGTACTTC
CDR3: CSARVLAGHLGQYF

V: TRBV29-1
size: NA
D: NA
J: TRBJ2-3
DNA: TGCAGCGTTGATCACGACGGCCTCACAGATACGCAGTATTTT
CDR3: CSVDHDGLTDTQYF

V: TRBV12-3/TRBV12-4
size: NA
D: NA
J: TRBJ2-5
DNA: TGTGCCAGCAGTACCTACCGAGAGACCCAGTACTTC
CDR3: CASSTYRETQYF

V: TRBV29-1
size: few
D: TRBD1
J: TRBJ2-7
DNA: TGCAGCGGAGGCTCCGGGACAGGGGGCGAGCAGTACTTC
CDR3: CSGGSGTGGEQYF

V: TRBV12-3/TRBV12-4
size: NA
D: NA
J: TRBJ2-7
DNA: TGTGCCAGCAGTTTTAGGAGCCGCGAGCAGTACTTC
CDR3: CASSFRSREQYF

V: TRBV5-1
size: many
D: NA
J: TRBJ2-1
DNA: TGCGCCAGCGCTAGCGATTCCTACAATGAGCAGTTCTTC
CDR3: CASASDSYNEQFF

V: TRBV12-3/TRBV12-4
size: NA
D: TRBD1
J: TRBJ2-5
DNA: TGTGCCAGCAGTGCCGACAGGGCTCGAGAGACCCAGTACTTC
CDR3: CASSADRARETQYF

V: TRBV7-2
size: NA
D: NA
J: TRBJ2-7
DNA: TGTGCCAGCAGCATTGACCTAACCTACGAGCAGTACTTC
CDR3: CASSIDLTYEQYF

V: TRBV20-1
size: NA
D: NA
J: TRBJ1-1
DNA: TGCAGTGCTCCAAGTGGTATGAACACTGAAGCTTTTTTT
CDR3: CSAPSGMNTEAFF

V: TRBV10-3
size: NA
D: NA
J: TRBJ2-3
DNA: TGTGCCATCAAGGGTTCCCAAAGCACAGATACGCAGTATTTT
CDR3: CAIKGSQSTDTQYF

V: TRBV6-2/TRBV6-3
size: NA
D: TRBD1
J: TRBJ2-1
DNA: TGTGCCAGCAGTATCGACGGTCAGACAGGGCGGATGAATTACAATGAGCAGTTCTTC
CDR3: CASSIDGQTGRMNYNEQFF

V: TRBV9
size: few
D: NA
J: TRBJ2-1
DNA: TGTGCCAGCAGCGTAGCTTTGGGGAATGAGCAGTTCTTC
CDR3: CASSVALGNEQFF

V: TRBV7-8
size: NA
D: NA
J: TRBJ2-1
DNA: TGTGCCAGCAGCTCCCGTCAGAGAACGTCCTACAATGAGCAGTTCTTC
CDR3: CASSSRQRTSYNEQFF

V: TRBV4-2
size: NA
D: NA
J: TRBJ2-7
DNA: TGTGCCAGCAGCCAAGTCGACGGGCCCTACGAGCAGTACTTC
CDR3: CASSQVDGPYEQYF

V: TRBV29-1
size: few
D: TRBD1
J: TRBJ2-7
DNA: TGCAGCGTTGGGACAGGGGATACCTACGAGCAGTACTTC
CDR3: CSVGTGDTYEQYF

V: TRBV15
size: NA
D: NA
J: TRBJ2-2
DNA: TGTGCCACCAGCGGTAGGGGTACCGGGGAGCTGTTTTTT
CDR3: CATSGRGTGELFF

V: TRBV27
size: NA
D: TRBD2
J: TRBJ2-4
DNA: TGTGCCAGCAGGTTCGCGACTAGCGATAACATTCAGTACTTC
CDR3: CASRFATSDNIQYF

V: TRBV5-1
size: NA
D: NA
J: TRBJ1-1
DNA: TGCGCCAGCAGCTCCTTGGACAGTGGGGTTGAAGCTTTCTTT
CDR3: CASSSLDSGVEAFF

V: TRBV4-1
size: once
D: NA
J: TRBJ2-5
DNA: TGCGCCAGCAGCCAACTACTAGCAGGCGTGGAGACCCAGTACTTC
CDR3: CASSQLLAGVETQYF

V: TRBV29-1
size: NA
D: TRBD1
J: TRBJ2-2
DNA: TGCAGCGTACCATCGGGACAGGCCACCGGGGAGCTGTTTTTT
CDR3: CSVPSGQATGELFF

V: TRBV3-1
size: once
D: NA
J: TRBJ2-3
DNA: TGTGCCAGCAGCCAAACCACAGGTTCAGATACGCAGTATTTT
CDR3: CASSQTTGSDTQYF

V: TRBV29-1
size: few
D: TRBD1
J: TRBJ2-7
DNA: TGCAGCGTTGTGGGACAGGGGGAGGGTTACGAGCAGTACTTC
CDR3: CSVVGQGEGYEQYF

V: TRBV10-3
size: NA
D: NA
J: TRBJ1-4
DNA: TGTGCCACCGGCGACGGGTCGTATGAAAAACTGTTTTTT
CDR3: CATGDGSYEKLFF

V: TRBV5-6
size: NA
D: NA
J: TRBJ1-4
DNA: TGTGCCAGCTCTCGGGGGGCCGAAGAAAAACTGTTTTTT
CDR3: CASSRGAEEKLFF

V: TRBV6-5
size: few
D: NA
J: TRBJ1-2
DNA: TGTGCCAGCAGTTACTCTGAGGGGCAGGGCTACACCTTC
CDR3: CASSYSEGQGYTF

V: TRBV10-2
size: NA
D: NA
J: TRBJ2-6
DNA: TGCGCCAGCAGTTACACTAGCCTCCCTGCTCCTGGGGCCAACGTCCTGACTTTC
CDR3: CASSYTSLPAPGANVLTF

V: TRBV7-2
size: few
D: NA
J: TRBJ2-3
DNA: TGTGCCAGCAGCTTAGTTGTTAGGACATCGGGCGATACGCAGTATTTT
CDR3: CASSLVVRTSGDTQYF

V: TRBV6-2/TRBV6-3
size: NA
D: NA
J: TRBJ2-7
DNA: TGTGCCAGCCGCACCGGGACCAGTACCTACGAGCAGTACTTC
CDR3: CASRTGTSTYEQYF

V: TRBV12-3/TRBV12-4
size: few
D: NA
J: TRBJ2-7
DNA: TGTGCCAACCAAAGCGGGTGGGTCTACGAGCAGTACTTC
CDR3: CANQSGWVYEQYF

V: TRBV12-5
size: NA
D: TRBD2
J: TRBJ2-1
DNA: TGTGCTAGTGGTGTCGGACTAGCGGCTACCAAGGAGCAGTTCTTC
CDR3: CASGVGLAATKEQFF

V: TRBV5-1
size: NA
D: TRBD1
J: TRBJ2-7
DNA: TGCGCCAGCAGTATTTGGACAGGGAACCACTACGAGCAGTACTTC
CDR3: CASSIWTGNHYEQYF

V: TRBV15
size: NA
D: NA
J: TRBJ2-7
DNA: TGTGCCACCAGCATTCACAGGGCCCGAGATACCCAGTACTTC
CDR3: CATSIHRARDTQYF

V: TRBV20-1
size: NA
D: NA
J: TRBJ2-5
DNA: TGCAGTGCCTCTCAAGAAAGGGCCCAGTACTTC
CDR3: CSASQERAQYF

V: TRBV7-2
size: NA
D: TRBD1
J: TRBJ2-5
DNA: TGTGCCAGCAGCTTAGTCACCGGGACAGTAAACCAAGAGACCCAGTACTTC
CDR3: CASSLVTGTVNQETQYF

V: TRBV2
size: NA
D: TRBD2
J: TRBJ2-7
DNA: TGTGCCAGCAGTTTCTCGGTAGGGACTATATACAATGAGCAGTACTTC
CDR3: CASSFSVGTIYNEQYF

V: TRBV20-1
size: few
D: NA
J: TRBJ2-1
DNA: TGCAGTGCTAGAGTTCCTAGGGGAGGAGGGGATGAGCAGTTCTTC
CDR3: CSARVPRGGGDEQFF

V: TRBV20-1
size: NA
D: NA
J: TRBJ2-7
DNA: TGCAGTGCTAGGGGGTTAGGGGATTTAGAGCAGTACTTC
CDR3: CSARGLGDLEQYF

V: TRBV12-3/TRBV12-4
size: NA
D: TRBD2
J: TRBJ2-7
DNA: TGTGCCAGCAGTCCCTACCTAGGCCGGACTAGCGGGGTCTACGAGCAGTACTTC
CDR3: CASSPYLGRTSGVYEQYF

V: TRBV28
size: NA
D: NA
J: TRBJ2-5
DNA: TGTGCCAGCAGCCCCAGCCCGGGAAACAAAGAGACCCAGTACTTC
CDR3: CASSPSPGNKETQYF

V: TRBV12-3/TRBV12-4
size: few
D: NA
J: TRBJ2-3
DNA: TGTGCCAGCAGTTTTCCGGTTGTCACAGATACGCAGTATTTT
CDR3: CASSFPVVTDTQYF

V: TRBV20-1
size: NA
D: NA
J: TRBJ2-5
DNA: TGCAGTGTTCCGTCTCGGACAGCCCAAGAGACCCAGTACTTC
CDR3: CSVPSRTAQETQYF

V: TRBV29-1
size: few
D: TRBD1
J: TRBJ1-2
DNA: TGCAGCGTTGAGACAGGGTACGGCTACACCTTC
CDR3: CSVETGYGYTF

V: TRBV27
size: NA
D: NA
J: TRBJ2-3
DNA: TGTGCCAGCTCCGCGACAGTCCCCACAGATACGCAGTATTTT
CDR3: CASSATVPTDTQYF

V: TRBV5-1
size: few
D: NA
J: TRBJ2-5
DNA: TGCGCCAGCAGTGGAGGGATATCAGAGACCCAGTACTTC
CDR3: CASSGGISETQYF

V: TRBV7-2
size: few
D: NA
J: TRBJ2-7
DNA: TGTGCCAGCAGCTTAACGGCCTGGGGGGCCTCCTACGAGCAGTACTTC
CDR3: CASSLTAWGASYEQYF

V: TRBV20-1
size: NA
D: NA
J: TRBJ2-3
DNA: TGCAGTGCTAGCCCCGCAGGCGTTAGGACCAGCAATACGCAGTATTTT
CDR3: CSASPAGVRTSNTQYF